The clone carrying this T cell receptor (beta chain) was recorded many times. The target antigen is unknown. Unique molecular identifiers were incorporated during preparation of the TCRbeta library. From the PCR reads, TCRdb called clonotypes with MiXCR, one entry per CDR3 protein. The table records about 200,000 distinct CDR3 sequences, approximately 6.9% of them present only once. These data belong to a study of T-cell reconstitution after alpha-beta-depleted transplantation in children. Findings and caveats of the study: From newly produced T cells came most of the T-cell counts and diversity one year after transplant. Surviving recipient T cells and thymic progenitors produced the high day-60 TCRbeta diversity seen in some patients. About two months after transplant, alpha-beta T cells reportedly came from several hundred expanded graft clones.

The germline V gene encodes CDR1 MDHEN and CDR2 SYDVKM. The J segment lost 3 bases and the V segment lost 6 bases, leaving 11 bases of the junction unmatched. The CDR3 runs to 16 residues. The V gene is TRBV28, the J gene TRBJ1-1; 9 bases are a match to TRBD1. This TCR came from a boy between 2 and 10 years old with acute lymphoblastic leukemia, due to receive a stem cell transplant. The specimen comprised PBMCs, sampled before TCRalphabeta/CD19-depleted stem cell transplant. This CDR3 reads CASSRGGQGGHTEAFF. CDR3 nucleotides: TGTGCCAGCAGCCGAGGGGGACAGGGAGGGCACACTGAAGCTTTCTTT. Based on the CDR3 plus reference TRBV28 and TRBJ1-1, the full variable domain is DVKVTQSSRYLVKRTGEKVFLECVQDMDHENMFWYRQDPGLGLRLIYFSYDVKMKEKGDIPEGYSVSREKKERFSLILESASTNQTSMYLCASSRGGQGGHTEAFFGQGTRLTVV.